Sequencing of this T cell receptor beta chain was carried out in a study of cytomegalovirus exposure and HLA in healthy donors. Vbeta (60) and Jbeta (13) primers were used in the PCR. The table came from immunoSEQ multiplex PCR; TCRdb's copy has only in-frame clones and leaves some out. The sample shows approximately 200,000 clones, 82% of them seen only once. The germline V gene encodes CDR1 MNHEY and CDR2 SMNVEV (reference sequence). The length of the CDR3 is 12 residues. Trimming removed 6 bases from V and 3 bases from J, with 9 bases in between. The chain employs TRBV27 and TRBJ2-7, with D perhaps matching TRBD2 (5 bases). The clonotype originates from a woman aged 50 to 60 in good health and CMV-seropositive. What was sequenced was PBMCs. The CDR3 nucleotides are TGTGCCAGCAGGTCAGAGGGCTACGAGCAGTACTTC. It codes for CASRSEGYEQYF.